The T cell receptor (beta chain) under discussion was sequenced for a study of OX40 agonist ivuxolimab in advanced cancers. Looking at the study overall: Partial responses were seen in three patients, one with hepatocellular carcinoma and two with cutaneous melanoma.

Comment on this clone: Its antigen is not known.

People who had autoimmune disease history or systemic immunosuppression were excluded. The length of the CDR3 is 16 residues. V shed 0 bases and J shed 2 bases, with 14 bases lying between them. CDR1 SGHTA and CDR2 FQGNSA come from the germline V gene. Study outcomes and limitations: Antigen targets of the expanded peripheral T cells went undetermined.

Measured with immunoSEQ multiplex PCR; TCRdb has only the in-frame clones, and not every one. Of about 40,000 clones in the sample, around 88% were seen once. Sequencing was performed on CD4+ or CD8+ T cells sorted from blood, taken in a trial of the OX40 agonist ivuxolimab. The sequence came from an adult with an advanced solid tumor such as melanoma, head and neck, liver or kidney cancer. The gene calls are TRBV7-2 and TRBJ2-7; D might be TRBD1 (6 bases). This CDR3 reads CASSLAGAAATYEQYF. DNA for the CDR3: TGTGCCAGCAGCTTAGCGGGGGCAGCTGCTACCTACGAGCAGTACTTC.